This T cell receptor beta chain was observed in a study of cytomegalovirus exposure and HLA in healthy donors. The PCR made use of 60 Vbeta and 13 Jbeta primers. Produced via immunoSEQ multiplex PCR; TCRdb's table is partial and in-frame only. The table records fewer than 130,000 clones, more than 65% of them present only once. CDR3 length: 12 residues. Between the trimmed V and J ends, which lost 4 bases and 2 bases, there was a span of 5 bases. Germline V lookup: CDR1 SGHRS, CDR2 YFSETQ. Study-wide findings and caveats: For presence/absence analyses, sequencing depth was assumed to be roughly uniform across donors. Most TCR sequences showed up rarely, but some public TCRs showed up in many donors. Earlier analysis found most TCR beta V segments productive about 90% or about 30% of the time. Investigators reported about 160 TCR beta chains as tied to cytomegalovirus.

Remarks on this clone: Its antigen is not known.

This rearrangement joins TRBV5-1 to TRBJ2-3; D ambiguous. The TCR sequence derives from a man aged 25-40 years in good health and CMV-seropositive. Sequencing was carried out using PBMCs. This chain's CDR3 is CASSLNTDTQYF. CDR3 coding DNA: TGCGCCAGCAGCCTTAACACAGATACGCAGTATTTT.